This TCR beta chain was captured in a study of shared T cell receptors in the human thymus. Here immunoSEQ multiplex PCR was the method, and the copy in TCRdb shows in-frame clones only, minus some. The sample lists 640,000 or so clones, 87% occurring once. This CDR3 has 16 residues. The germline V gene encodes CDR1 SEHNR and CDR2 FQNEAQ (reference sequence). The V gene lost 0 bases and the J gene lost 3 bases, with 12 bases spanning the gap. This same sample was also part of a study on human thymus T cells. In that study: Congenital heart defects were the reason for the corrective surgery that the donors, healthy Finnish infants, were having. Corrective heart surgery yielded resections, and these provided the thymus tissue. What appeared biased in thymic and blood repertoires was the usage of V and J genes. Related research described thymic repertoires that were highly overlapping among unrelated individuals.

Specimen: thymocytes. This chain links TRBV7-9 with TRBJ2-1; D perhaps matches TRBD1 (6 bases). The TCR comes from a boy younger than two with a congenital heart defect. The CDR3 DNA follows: TGTGCCAGCAGCTTAGCGAACAGGGTATTCTACAATGAGCAGTTCTTC. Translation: CASSLANRVFYNEQFF.